The 16 T cell receptor beta chains in this list originate from one sample, sequenced in a study of response to subunit inactivated influenza vaccine. TCRdb itself ran the RT-PCR reads through MiXCR, one entry per CDR3 protein. The data show fewer than 700,000 distinct CDR3 sequences, with 10% to 15% seen just once and about an eighth held by the top ten. Specimen: PBMCs from blood, collected 40 to 50 days after vaccination. These receptors all stem from a man in his forties or fifties who received an inactivated influenza vaccine.

A remark on this clonotype: Just one base apart from a much larger clone, this may be a read error. The chain uses TRBV29-1 and TRBJ2-1; tentatively, D is TRBD2 (6 bases). This CDR3 comprises 12 residues. CDR1 SQVTM and CDR2 ANQGSEA come from the germline V gene. CDR3 sequence reads: CSVWDPGSEHFF. DNA for the CDR3: TGCAGCGTTTGGGACCCCGGGAGTGAGCATTTCTTC.

V is TRBV13 and J is TRBJ2-5; 11 nucleotides match TRBD1. The V and J ends lost 4 bases and 5 bases, in that order; junction bases with no gene match: 3. This CDR3 spans 14 amino acids. CDR1 is PRHDT and CDR2 is FYEKMQ in the germline V gene (reference sequence). CDR3 in DNA: TGTGCCAGCAGCTCGGGACAGGGGGTCGAGACCCAGTACTTC. Translated: CASSSGQGVETQYF.

This clonotype was counted between two and nine times. The CDR3 DNA reads as TGTGCCACCAGTGATCCCACGGCCTCCCCCACAGATACGCAGTATTTT. This codes for CATSDPTASPTDTQYF. The rearrangement joins TRBV24-1 to TRBJ2-3; D is unresolved. Trimming removed 3 bases at V and 2 bases at J, with 14 bases between. The CDR3 is 16 amino acids. The V gene's germline CDR1 is KGHDR and CDR2 SFDVKD.

This clonotype was counted between two and nine times. The chain couples TRBV5-1 to TRBJ2-3, with D perhaps TRBD1 or TRBD2 (5 bases each). Trimming cost V 4 bases and J 6 bases, with 15 bases left between them. The length of the CDR3 is 14 residues. The V gene's germline CDR1 is SGHRS and CDR2 YFSETQ. CDR3: CASSPGTVRDTQYF. CDR3 sequence (DNA): TGCGCCAGCAGCCCCGGGACGGTCCGGGATACGCAGTATTTT.

This sequence joins TRBV5-1 and TRBJ1-3, with D possibly matching TRBD1 (5 bases). Trimming removed 3 bases at V and 5 bases at J, with 18 bases between. The CDR3 sequence is 16 residues long. Germline-derived CDR1 and CDR2 are SGHRS and YFSETQ. CDR3 sequence: CASSSSSLRGRNTIYF. CDR3 DNA: TGCGCCAGCAGCTCGAGCTCGTTAAGGGGCAGAAACACCATATATTTT.

This clonotype occurred many times. V is TRBV20-1 and J is TRBJ2-1; D possibly uses TRBD1 or TRBD2 (5 bases each). The V end was cut by 5 bases, the J end by 6 bases, with 20 bases between. The CDR3 totals 15 residues. Looked up from germline, CDR1 is DFQATT and CDR2 is SNEGSKA (reference sequence). This chain's CDR3 is CSASPGSWGSNEQFF. The DNA of the CDR3 is TGCAGTGCTTCTCCGGGTTCCTGGGGGTCCAATGAGCAGTTCTTC.

About this clonotype: A read error is possible here, since a much larger clone lies one base away. The chain employs TRBV5-1 and TRBJ2-5; no firm D call. V was clipped by 1 base and J by 3 bases, with 10 bases between them. CDR3 length equals 14 residues. Germline-derived CDR1 and CDR2 are SGHRS and YFSETQ. CDR3 in DNA: TGCGCCAGCAGCTTGACCCTCACGGAAGAGACCCAGTACTTC. Protein sequence: CASSLTLTEETQYF. Filled out from reference TRBV5-1 and TRBJ2-5, the complete variable domain reads KAGVTQTPRYLIKTRGQQVTLSCSPISGHRSVSWYQQTPGQGLQFLFEYFSETQRNKGNFPGRFSGRQFSNSRSEMNVSTLELGDSALYLCASSLTLTEETQYFGPGTRLLVL.

The rearrangement joins TRBV7-9 to TRBJ2-3; 10 nucleotides line up with TRBD2. The CDR3 runs to 17 residues. Per germline, CDR1 SEHNR and CDR2 FQNEAQ (reference sequence). Trimming removed 2 bases from V and 2 bases from J; junction bases left unmatched: 7. The CDR3 sequence: CASSLRSSGGITDTQYF. The CDR3 DNA is TGTGCCAGCAGCTTAAGGTCTAGCGGGGGCATCACAGATACGCAGTATTTT.

The chain has TRBV27 and TRBJ2-5; D unresolved. The CDR3 has 14 amino acids. Germline V CDR1 and CDR2: MNHEY, SMNVEV (reference sequence). The ends were cut back, 6 bases at V and 4 bases at J, with 15 bases in the middle. The CDR3 loop is CASSPVTPTETQYF. The DNA of the CDR3 is TGTGCCAGCAGCCCCGTCACCCCAACAGAGACCCAGTACTTC.

The chain recombines TRBV12-3 or TRBV12-4 with TRBJ2-3; D tentatively reads TRBD1 or TRBD2 (5 bases each). Trimming took off 5 bases at V and 3 bases at J, with 24 bases between the two ends. The CDR3 runs to 18 residues. CDR3 amino acids: CASSISRPGPSWTDTQYF. CDR3 sequence (DNA): TGTGCCAGCAGTATCTCCCGCCCGGGGCCGAGTTGGACAGATACGCAGTATTTT.

This sequence joins TRBV27 and TRBJ2-7; TRBD1 or TRBD2 may be the D gene (5 bases each). The V gene's germline CDR1 is MNHEY and CDR2 SMNVEV (reference sequence). The CDR3 contains 13 residues. The V and J ends lost 6 bases and 3 bases respectively, with 12 bases between them. CDR3 DNA: TGTGCCAGCAGAGGGGACGGCCGCTACGAGCAGTACTTC. Translation gives CASRGDGRYEQYF.

V and J are TRBV29-1 and TRBJ2-1, with TRBD2 matching over 10 bases. Trimming at V came to 4 bases and at J to 4 bases, leaving 4 bases not matched to a gene. The CDR3 covers 14 residues. The germline CDR1 and CDR2 sequences are SQVTM and ANQGSEA. In DNA form, the CDR3 reads TGCAGCGTTGTGGAGCGGGGGGGGTACAATGAGCAGTTCTTC. Protein: CSVVERGGYNEQFF.

This clonotype was found a few times. The chain has TRBV20-1 and TRBJ2-5, with unresolved D. V lost 6 bases and J 5 bases, leaving 19 bases between the germline ends. This CDR3 has 14 amino acids. Germline V gene lookup returns CDR1 DFQATT and CDR2 SNEGSKA (reference sequence). CDR3 sequence reads: CSAARGYPRETQYF. The CDR3 DNA reads as TGCAGTGCAGCACGTGGCTACCCGCGTGAGACCCAGTACTTC.

The table lists this clonotype with many counts. This rearrangement joins TRBV20-1 to TRBJ2-1, with D tentatively TRBD1 or TRBD2 (5 bases each). V was shortened by 3 bases and J by 12 bases, with 15 bases between the two germline ends. In germline, CDR1 is DFQATT, CDR2 SNEGSKA (reference sequence). The CDR3 runs 12 residues. Here the CDR3 DNA reads TGCAGTGCTAGGGTCCGAGGGGATTGGCAGTTCTTC. It specifies CSARVRGDWQFF.

V and J are TRBV20-1 and TRBJ2-4; D possibly uses TRBD1 or TRBD2 (5 bases each). V lost 3 bases and J 9 bases, leaving 15 bases between the germline ends. Germline CDR1 DFQATT, CDR2 SNEGSKA (reference sequence). This CDR3 has 13 residues. CDR3 amino acids: CSASRDHSSIQYF. CDR3 nucleotide sequence: TGCAGTGCTAGCCGGGACCATAGTAGCATTCAGTACTTC.

This clonotype occurred many times. The V and J genes are TRBV20-1 and TRBJ1-5; no definite D call. This CDR3 is built from 14 residues. Germline-derived CDR1 and CDR2 are DFQATT and SNEGSKA (reference sequence). Trimming left V 6 bases short and J 4 bases short, with 16 bases between. This CDR3 is CSAEGPVPNQPQHF. CDR3 coding DNA: TGCAGTGCCGAAGGACCCGTCCCTAATCAGCCCCAGCATTTT.